The TCR beta chain under discussion was sequenced for a study of cytomegalovirus exposure and HLA in healthy donors. Study-wide findings and caveats: Later analysis identified several of the most significant clusters that appeared linked to common viral pathogens.

The CDR3 runs to 15 residues. V lost 4 bases to trimming and J lost 1 base, with 11 bases between them. Germline CDR1 reads SGHTA; CDR2 reads FQGNSA. PCR used 60 Vbeta primers and 13 Jbeta primers. Assay used: immunoSEQ multiplex PCR; TCRdb lists only in-frame clones, some missing. The profile shows some 150,000 clones, 70% to 80% of them singletons. To note about this clone: Its antigen is not identified.

The clonotype was recovered from a male donor in good health and CMV-seronegative. This chain connects TRBV7-2 to TRBJ2-4; D is perhaps TRBD2 (6 bases). The sequencing input was PBMCs. CDR3 nucleotide sequence: TGTGCCAGCAGCTCGGCGGGAAGCGCCAAAAACATTCAGTACTTC. It codes for CASSSAGSAKNIQYF.